These 6 T cell receptor beta chains came from one sample sequenced in a study of cytomegalovirus exposure and HLA in healthy donors. The PCR made use of 60 Vbeta and 13 Jbeta primers. TCRdb's copy holds only in-frame clones and misses some; the assay was immunoSEQ multiplex PCR. The sample contains around 200,000 clones, around 77% of which appear only once. The sample comprised PBMCs. The receptors originated from a young woman in good health and CMV-seropositive.

The chain links TRBV27 to TRBJ2-7; TRBD2 aligns across 9 bases. J gave up 2 bases and V 5 bases, and 7 bases lay outside the gene matches. CDR1 MNHEY and CDR2 SMNVEV come from the germline V gene (reference sequence). CDR3 length: 15 residues. The CDR3 sequence is CASSLGLASAYEQYF. In nucleotides, the CDR3 is TGTGCCAGCAGTCTCGGACTAGCGTCTGCCTACGAGCAGTACTTC.

The rearrangement links TRBV7-9 to TRBJ1-5; D possibly corresponds to TRBD1 (6 bases). Trimming removed 4 bases at V and 3 bases at J, with 10 bases between. The CDR3 contains 14 residues. The germline CDR1 and CDR2 sequences are SEHNR and FQNEAQ (reference sequence). The CDR3 DNA is TGTGCCAGCAGCTCGACAGGTTTCAATCAGCCCCAGCATTTT. The encoded protein is CASSSTGFNQPQHF.

The sample holds one count of this clone. The chain combines TRBV27 with TRBJ2-1; 9 bases fit TRBD2. The CDR3 consists of 15 residues. Germline lookup yields CDR1 MNHEY and CDR2 SMNVEV (reference sequence). The junction had 11 bases not matched to a gene; V was cut back by 5 bases and J by 9 bases. CDR3 coding DNA: TGTGCCAGCAGTCCTTTTACGGGACTAGCCAGTGAGCAGTTCTTC. It is translated as CASSPFTGLASEQFF.

The CDR3 is CASSPEGNYGYTF. The CDR3 bases are TGTGCCAGCAGCCCGGAGGGAAACTATGGCTACACCTTC. This chain links TRBV7-8 with TRBJ1-2; D unresolved. This CDR3 contains 13 residues. Germline CDR1 is SGHVS and CDR2 is FQNEAQ. Trimming pared 5 bases from V and 2 bases from J, leaving 9 bases between.

CDR3 region: CASSGGQGEYGYTF. The CDR3 region has the DNA TGTGCCAGCAGCGGAGGACAGGGGGAATATGGCTACACCTTC. The chain carries TRBV9 and TRBJ1-2; 10 bases are shared with TRBD1. There are 14 residues in the CDR3. Germline CDR1 and CDR2: SGDLS and YYNGEE. The V gene end was trimmed by 3 bases and the J gene end by 5 bases; junction bases not matched to a gene: 4. The complete variable domain, with remaining parts taken from reference TRBV9 and TRBJ1-2, reads DSGVTQTPKHLITATGQRVTLRCSPRSGDLSVYWYQQSLDQGLQFLIQYYNGEERAKGNILERFSAQQFPDLHSELNLSSLELGDSALYFCASSGGQGEYGYTFGSGTRLTVV.

The chain joins TRBV28 to TRBJ1-1, with D possibly being TRBD1 (6 bases). The CDR3 is 15 amino acids. Per the germline V gene, CDR1 is MDHEN and CDR2 is SYDVKM. V was pared by 2 bases and J by 0 bases, with 10 bases between. The CDR3, as DNA: TGTGCCAGCAGTTTACAGGACAGACTGAACACTGAAGCTTTCTTT. Its protein product is CASSLQDRLNTEAFF. Using reference TRBV28 and TRBJ1-1 for the parts outside the CDR3, the full variable domain is DVKVTQSSRYLVKRTGEKVFLECVQDMDHENMFWYRQDPGLGLRLIYFSYDVKMKEKGDIPEGYSVSREKKERFSLILESASTNQTSMYLCASSLQDRLNTEAFFGQGTRLTVV.